This TCR beta chain was observed in a study of T cells in Graves' hyperthyroidism and ophthalmopathy (dated by TCRdb to about 2019). Regarding the complete study: Peripheral blood samples were taken at the time of initial diagnosis, prior to any treatment. To identify distinguishing TCR V-J signatures, a discovery cohort of 90 to 100 patients was used, comprising 43 with Graves' ophthalmopathy and some 60 with stable Graves' hyperthyroidism. Prospective prediction of ophthalmopathy was tested in an independent validation cohort of 18 hyperthyroidism patients and 15 to 17 patients who later progressed to ophthalmopathy. For training and testing, the roughly 97 patients in the discovery cohort were randomly divided in a 7:3 ratio. In over five Graves' hyperthyroidism patients, the study also compared T-cell repertoires from thyroid tissue with T-cell repertoires from blood. Following sampling, methimazole starting at 30 mg daily was given to hyperthyroidism patients, and high-dose intravenous methylprednisolone was given to ophthalmopathy patients. The paper reports TCR Vbeta CDR3 sequencing of some 140 peripheral blood samples: some 41 ophthalmopathy, 70 to 85 hyperthyroidism and around 17 progressor patients.

The paper as a whole reports these results and caveats: In cross-validation, a model built on a 13 V-J signature told ophthalmopathy apart from stable hyperthyroidism with roughly 87% sensitivity and roughly 82% specificity, and in testing the same model reached 80%/75%. Sample size was not statistically predetermined, and investigators were not blinded to group allocation. Most expanded thyroid clonotypes (frequency above 0.001) were also detected in blood, a finding suggesting that blood repertoires may reflect thyroid immune responses. In validation, the model predicted progression to ophthalmopathy a median of roughly 6.1 months before onset, with around 70% sensitivity and about 75% specificity.

There are many counts of this clonotype. Its antigen is still unknown. No base-level quality is on record; no much larger clone is a single base apart. The CDR3 runs 15 amino acids, cysteine and phenylalanine included. CDR3 DNA is the only sequence kept; it has 45 bases, read in frame from the first base. V ends up 2 bases short and J 8 bases short, with an unmatched junction base count of 10. Per the germline V gene, KGHSH is the CDR1 and LQKENI is the CDR2. A patient counted as having stable Graves' hyperthyroidism if no progression to ophthalmopathy occurred over 18 months of follow-up. Hyperthyroidism patients were newly diagnosed, had a disease duration of under 2 months, and were aged 18 to 65 years. Patients with uncontrolled infections, other autoimmune diseases, pregnancy or lactation were excluded. Clinical symptoms, serum thyroxine and TRAb, thyroid ultrasound, and orbital computed tomography formed the basis for the diagnoses. PBMCs were separated from approximately 9.9 ml of fresh peripheral blood using Ficoll-Paque density gradient centrifugation. Trizol reagent was used to extract total RNA, and RNA quality was then checked on an Agilent 2100 Bioanalyzer.

The TCR beta CDR3 regions were amplified from the RNA transcripts. For the first round of RT-PCR on the TCR CDR3, the HTBI primer set was used together with the Qiagen OneStep RT-PCR kit. The libraries were constructed in a second round of multiplex PCR and then size-selected and purified. Libraries were sequenced paired-end with 100 bp reads on an Illumina HiSeq2000. In the paper's pipeline: SOAPnuke was used to process the raw data, throwing out any read that contained adapters or uncalled bases, had a mean Phred below 15, or lacked an exact constant-primer or identifier match. High-quality paired reads were merged with COPE v1.2.5, and unique nucleotide sequences were defined as clonotypes. MiTCR v1.1 was used to align clonotypes to the IMGT TRBV, TRBD and TRBJ reference segments. The analysis was restricted to V-J combinations with a frequency above 0.0001, which together covered around 99% of the repertoires. The TCS score was defined as the ratio of F50 (clonal expansion) to E x V (chaos), calculated using BLOSUM62-based TCRdist between CDR3 peptides within each V-J. Welch's t-statistics and random forest reduced around 510 V-J features to 13, which were used in a naive Bayes classifier (R e1071). In-frame beta chains were kept once TCRdb had trimmed the public reads at Q25 with fastp and called clones with MiXCR. Rows with a matching CDR3 protein are joined into one entry that keeps the most common DNA and genes. The V and J calls follow TCRdb's processing rather than the paper's. This sample is represented by about 480,000 distinct CDR3 sequences; approximately 15% of them were singletons. The ten largest clones add up to under 20% of the sample.

Sequenced input: blood. The chain is made from TRBV18 and TRBJ2-5, and 8 junctional nucleotides match TRBD2. The sequence came from a woman between 18 and 29 years old with Graves' hyperthyroidism. CDR3 reads: CASSPNPGAGDTQYF. The DNA sequence is as follows: TGTGCCAGCTCACCAAATCCGGGAGCGGGAGACACCCAGTACTTC.